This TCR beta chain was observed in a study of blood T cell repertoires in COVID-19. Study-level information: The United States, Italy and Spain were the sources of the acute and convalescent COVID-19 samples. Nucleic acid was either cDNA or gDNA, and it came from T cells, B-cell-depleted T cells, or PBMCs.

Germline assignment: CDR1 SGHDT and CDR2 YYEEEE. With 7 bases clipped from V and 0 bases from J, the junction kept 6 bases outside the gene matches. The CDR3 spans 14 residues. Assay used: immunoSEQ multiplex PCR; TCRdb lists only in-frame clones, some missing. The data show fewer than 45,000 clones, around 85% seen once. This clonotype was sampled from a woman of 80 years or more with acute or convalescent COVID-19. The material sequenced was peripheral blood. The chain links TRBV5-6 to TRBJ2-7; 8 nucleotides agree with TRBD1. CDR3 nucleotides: TGTGCCAGCGACAGGGGCTTTAACTCCTACGAGCAGTACTTC. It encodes CASDRGFNSYEQYF.